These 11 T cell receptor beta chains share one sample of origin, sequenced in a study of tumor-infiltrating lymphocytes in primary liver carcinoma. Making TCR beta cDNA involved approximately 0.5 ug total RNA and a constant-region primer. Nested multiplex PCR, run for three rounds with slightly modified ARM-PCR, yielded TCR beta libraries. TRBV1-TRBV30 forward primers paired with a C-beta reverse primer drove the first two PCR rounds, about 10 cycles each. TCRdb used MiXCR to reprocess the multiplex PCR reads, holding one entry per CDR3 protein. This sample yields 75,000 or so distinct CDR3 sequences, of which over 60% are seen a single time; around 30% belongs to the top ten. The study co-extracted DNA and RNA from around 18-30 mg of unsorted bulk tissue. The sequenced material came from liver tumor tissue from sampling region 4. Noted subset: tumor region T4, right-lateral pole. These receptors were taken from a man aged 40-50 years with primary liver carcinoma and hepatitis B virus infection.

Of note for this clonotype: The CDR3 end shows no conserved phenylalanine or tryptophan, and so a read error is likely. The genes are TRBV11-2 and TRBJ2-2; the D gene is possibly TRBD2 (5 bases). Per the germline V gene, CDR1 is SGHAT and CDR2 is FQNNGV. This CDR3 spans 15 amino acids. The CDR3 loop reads CPSNLVGRGTGELFY. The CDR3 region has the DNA TGTCCCAGCAACTTAGTCGGACGGGGCACCGGGGAGCTGTTTTAT.

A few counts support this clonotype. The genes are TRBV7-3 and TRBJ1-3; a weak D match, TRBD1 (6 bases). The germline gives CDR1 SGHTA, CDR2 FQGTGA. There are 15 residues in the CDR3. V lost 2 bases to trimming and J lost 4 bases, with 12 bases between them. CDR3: CASSLSGGFGNTIYF. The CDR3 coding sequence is TGTGCCAGCAGCTTATCCGGGGGCTTCGGAAACACCATATATTTT.

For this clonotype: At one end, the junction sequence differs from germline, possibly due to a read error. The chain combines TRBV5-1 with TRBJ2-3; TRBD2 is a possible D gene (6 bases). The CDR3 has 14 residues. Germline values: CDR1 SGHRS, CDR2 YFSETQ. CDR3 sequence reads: CVSSLGWDSDTQYF. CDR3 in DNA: TGCGTCAGCAGCTTGGGATGGGACTCAGATACGCAGTATTTT.

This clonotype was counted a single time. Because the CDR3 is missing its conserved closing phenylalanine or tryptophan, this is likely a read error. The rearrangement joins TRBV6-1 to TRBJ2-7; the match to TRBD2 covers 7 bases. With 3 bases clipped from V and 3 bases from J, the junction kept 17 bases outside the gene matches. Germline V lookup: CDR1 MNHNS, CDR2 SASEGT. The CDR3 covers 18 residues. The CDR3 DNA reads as TGTGCCAGCAGTGACGTCTGGGGGGAGGGGTCGCCCCACTACGAGCAGTACTCC. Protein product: CASSDVWGEGSPHYEQYS.

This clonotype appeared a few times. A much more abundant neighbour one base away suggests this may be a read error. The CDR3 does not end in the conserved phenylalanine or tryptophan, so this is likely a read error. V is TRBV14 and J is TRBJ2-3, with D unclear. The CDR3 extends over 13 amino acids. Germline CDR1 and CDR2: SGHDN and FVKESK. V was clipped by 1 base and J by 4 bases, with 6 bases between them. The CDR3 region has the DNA TGTGCCAGCAGCCAAGTCGGCCCAGATACGCAGTATTTA. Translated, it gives CASSQVGPDTQYL.

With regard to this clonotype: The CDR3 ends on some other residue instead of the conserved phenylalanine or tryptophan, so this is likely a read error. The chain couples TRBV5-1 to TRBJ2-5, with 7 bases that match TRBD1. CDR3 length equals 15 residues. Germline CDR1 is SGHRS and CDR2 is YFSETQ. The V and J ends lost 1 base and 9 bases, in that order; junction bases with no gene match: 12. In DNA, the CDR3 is TGCGCCAGCAGCTTGTCGCCACAGGGGTTCGAGTCCCAGTACTCC. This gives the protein CASSLSPQGFESQYS.

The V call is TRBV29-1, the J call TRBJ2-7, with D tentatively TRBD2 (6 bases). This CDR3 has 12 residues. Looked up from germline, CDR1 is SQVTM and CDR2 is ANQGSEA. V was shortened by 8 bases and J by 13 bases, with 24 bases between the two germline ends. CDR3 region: CSSWLNSGERYF. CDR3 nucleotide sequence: TGCAGCTCATGGCTGAATTCGGGAGAGCGATACTTC.

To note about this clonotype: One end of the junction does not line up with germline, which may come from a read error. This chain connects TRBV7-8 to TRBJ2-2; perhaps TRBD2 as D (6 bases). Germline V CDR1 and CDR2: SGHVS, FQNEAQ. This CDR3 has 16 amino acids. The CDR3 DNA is TGTGCCAGCAGCCCCGGACTATCTCCAACAGCCGGGGGGCTGTTTTTT. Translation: CASSPGLSPTAGGLFF. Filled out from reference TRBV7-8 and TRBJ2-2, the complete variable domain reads GAGVSQSPRYKVAKRGQDVALRCDPISGHVSLFWYQQALGQGPEFLTYFQNEAQLDKSGLPSDRFFAERPEGSVSTLKIQRTQQEDSAVYLCASSPGLSPTAGGLFFGEGSRLTVL.

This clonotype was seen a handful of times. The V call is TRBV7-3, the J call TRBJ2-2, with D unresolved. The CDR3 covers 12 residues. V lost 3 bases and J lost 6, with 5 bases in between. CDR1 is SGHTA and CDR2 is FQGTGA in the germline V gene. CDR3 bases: TGTGCCAGCAGCTTTGACGCCGGGGAGCTGTTTTTT. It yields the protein CASSFDAGELFF.

The CDR3 coding sequence is TGTGCCAGCAGTCTTGTATATAGCGACTACGAGCAGTACTTC. Translated: CASSLVYSDYEQYF. This chain uses TRBV12-3 or TRBV12-4 with TRBJ2-7; D might be TRBD2 (5 bases). V was shortened by 5 bases and J by 3 bases, with 14 bases between the two germline ends. This CDR3 region has 14 residues.

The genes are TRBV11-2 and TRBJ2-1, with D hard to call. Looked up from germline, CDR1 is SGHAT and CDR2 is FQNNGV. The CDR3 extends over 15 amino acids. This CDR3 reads CVIIPAPSSYNEQFF. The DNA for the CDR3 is TGTGTCATCATCCCAGCTCCGAGCTCCTACAATGAGCAGTTCTTC.